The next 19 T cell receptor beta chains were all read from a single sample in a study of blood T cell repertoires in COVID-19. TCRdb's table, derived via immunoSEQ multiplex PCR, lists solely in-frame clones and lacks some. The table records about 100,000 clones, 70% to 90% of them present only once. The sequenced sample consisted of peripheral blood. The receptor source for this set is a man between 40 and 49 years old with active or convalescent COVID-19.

The chain's CDR3 is CASDPAGPEAFF. CDR3 coding DNA: TGTGCCAGCGACCCCGCAGGCCCTGAAGCTTTCTTT. This chain uses TRBV2 with TRBJ1-1; D not resolved. V was cut by 8 bases and J by 6 bases, with 13 bases left in between. This CDR3 is built from 12 residues. Germline values: CDR1 SNHLY, CDR2 FYNNEI.

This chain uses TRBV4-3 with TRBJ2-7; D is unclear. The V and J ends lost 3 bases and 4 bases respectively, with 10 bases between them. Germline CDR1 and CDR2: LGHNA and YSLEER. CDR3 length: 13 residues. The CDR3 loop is CASSQEIAYEQYF. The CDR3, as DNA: TGCGCCAGCAGCCAGGAGATAGCTTACGAGCAGTACTTC.

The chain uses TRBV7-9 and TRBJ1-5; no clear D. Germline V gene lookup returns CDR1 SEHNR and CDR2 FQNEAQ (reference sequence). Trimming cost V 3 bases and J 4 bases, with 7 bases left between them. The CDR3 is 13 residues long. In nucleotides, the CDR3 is TGTGCCAGCAGCTTCGGCGGTAATCAGCCCCAGCATTTT. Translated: CASSFGGNQPQHF.

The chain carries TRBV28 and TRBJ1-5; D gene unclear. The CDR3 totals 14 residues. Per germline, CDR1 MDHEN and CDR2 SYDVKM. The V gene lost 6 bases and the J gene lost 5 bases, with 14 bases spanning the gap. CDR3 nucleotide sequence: TGTGCCAGCAGCTCTACCGGGCGGGATCAGCCCCAGCATTTT. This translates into CASSSTGRDQPQHF. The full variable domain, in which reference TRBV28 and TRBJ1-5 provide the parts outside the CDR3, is DVKVTQSSRYLVKRTGEKVFLECVQDMDHENMFWYRQDPGLGLRLIYFSYDVKMKEKGDIPEGYSVSREKKERFSLILESASTNQTSMYLCASSSTGRDQPQHFGDGTRLSIL.

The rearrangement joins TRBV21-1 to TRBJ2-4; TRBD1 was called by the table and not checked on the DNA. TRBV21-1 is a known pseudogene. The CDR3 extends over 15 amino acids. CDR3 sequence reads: CASSKGGDSRNIQYF. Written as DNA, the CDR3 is TGTGCCAGCAGCAAAGGGGGGGACAGTCGAAACATTCAGTACTTC.

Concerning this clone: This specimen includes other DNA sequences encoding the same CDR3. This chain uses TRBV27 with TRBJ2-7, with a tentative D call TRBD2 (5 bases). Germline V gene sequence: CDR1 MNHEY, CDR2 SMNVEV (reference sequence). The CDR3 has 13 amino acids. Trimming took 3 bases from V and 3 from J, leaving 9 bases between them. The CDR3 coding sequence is TGTGCCAGCAGTTTCCTAGCTAGCTACGAGCAGTACTTC. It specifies CASSFLASYEQYF.

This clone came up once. The chain's CDR3 is CASSPRGPIPNEQFF. CDR3 in DNA: TGTGCCAGCTCACCCCGCGGGCCCATACCCAATGAGCAGTTCTTC. This chain connects TRBV18 to TRBJ2-1; TRBD2 is a possible D gene (5 bases). Germline CDR1 KGHSH, CDR2 LQKENI. The CDR3 totals 15 residues. V was cut by 3 bases and J by 6 bases, with 15 bases left in between.

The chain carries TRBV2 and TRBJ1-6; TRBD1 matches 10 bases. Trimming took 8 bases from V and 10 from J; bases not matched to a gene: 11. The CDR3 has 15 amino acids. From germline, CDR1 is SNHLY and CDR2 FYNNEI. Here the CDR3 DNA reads TGTGCCAGCTCTAAAAAGGACAGGGGGGACTCACCCCTCCACTTT. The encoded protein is CASSKKDRGDSPLHF.

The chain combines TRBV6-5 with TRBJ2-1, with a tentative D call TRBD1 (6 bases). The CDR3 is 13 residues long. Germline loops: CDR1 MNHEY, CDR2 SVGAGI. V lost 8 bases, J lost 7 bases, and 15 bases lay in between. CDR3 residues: CASAVPGENEQFF. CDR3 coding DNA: TGTGCCAGCGCTGTGCCAGGGGAGAATGAGCAGTTCTTC.

Here the CDR3 DNA reads TGTGCCACCAGTGACAGGGTAGGGGGTCAGCCCCAGCATTTT. It is translated as CATSDRVGGQPQHF. V usage is TRBV24-1 and J usage is TRBJ1-5; D might be TRBD1 (6 bases). This CDR3 is 14 amino acids long. V was pared by 4 bases and J by 6 bases, with 12 bases between. Germline values: CDR1 KGHDR, CDR2 SFDVKD.

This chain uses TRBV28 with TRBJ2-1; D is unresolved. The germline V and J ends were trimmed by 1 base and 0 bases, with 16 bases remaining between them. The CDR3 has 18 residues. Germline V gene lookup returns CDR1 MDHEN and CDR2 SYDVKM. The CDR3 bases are TGTGCCAGCAGTTTATTAGCTTTGGGTGTGAGCTCCTACAATGAGCAGTTCTTC. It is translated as CASSLLALGVSSYNEQFF.

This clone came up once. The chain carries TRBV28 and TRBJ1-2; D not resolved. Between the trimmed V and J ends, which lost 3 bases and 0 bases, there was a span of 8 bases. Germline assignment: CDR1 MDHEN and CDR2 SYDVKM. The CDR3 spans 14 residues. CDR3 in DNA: TGTGCCAGCAGTTTCATAGAGCCTAACTATGGCTACACCTTC. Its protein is CASSFIEPNYGYTF.

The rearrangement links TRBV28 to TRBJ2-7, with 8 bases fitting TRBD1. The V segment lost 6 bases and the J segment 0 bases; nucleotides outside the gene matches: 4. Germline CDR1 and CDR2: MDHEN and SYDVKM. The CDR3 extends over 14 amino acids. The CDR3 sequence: CASRKQGVSYEQYF. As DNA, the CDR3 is TGTGCCAGCAGGAAACAGGGGGTCTCCTACGAGCAGTACTTC.

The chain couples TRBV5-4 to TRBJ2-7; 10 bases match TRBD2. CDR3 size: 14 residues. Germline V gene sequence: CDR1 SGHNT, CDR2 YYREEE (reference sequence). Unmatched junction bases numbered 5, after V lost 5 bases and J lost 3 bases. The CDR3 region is CASSPRTSGYEQYF. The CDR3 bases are TGTGCCAGCAGTCCCCGGACTAGCGGCTACGAGCAGTACTTC.

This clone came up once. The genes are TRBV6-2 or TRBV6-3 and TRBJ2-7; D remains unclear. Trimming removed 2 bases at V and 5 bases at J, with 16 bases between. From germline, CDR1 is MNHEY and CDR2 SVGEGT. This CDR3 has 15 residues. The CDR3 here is CASSYARLPEDEQYF. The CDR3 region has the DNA TGTGCCAGCAGTTACGCCAGGCTTCCCGAAGACGAGCAGTACTTC.

This CDR3 reads CASSYSKRRFHGMNTEAFF. For the CDR3, the DNA is TGTGCCAGCAGTTACTCGAAAAGGCGGTTTCACGGCATGAACACTGAAGCTTTCTTT. This chain links TRBV6-2 or TRBV6-3 with TRBJ1-1; no clear D. The CDR3 runs 19 residues. Trimming took 0 bases from V and 0 from J, leaving 20 bases between them. Germline CDR1 and CDR2: MNHEY and SVGEGT.

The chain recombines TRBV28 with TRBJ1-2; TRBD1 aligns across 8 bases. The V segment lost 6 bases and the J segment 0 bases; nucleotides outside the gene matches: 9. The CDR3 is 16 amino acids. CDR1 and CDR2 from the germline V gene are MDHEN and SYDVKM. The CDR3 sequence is CASRPDREITNYGYTF. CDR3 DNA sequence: TGTGCCAGCAGACCGGACAGGGAGATTACTAACTATGGCTACACCTTC.

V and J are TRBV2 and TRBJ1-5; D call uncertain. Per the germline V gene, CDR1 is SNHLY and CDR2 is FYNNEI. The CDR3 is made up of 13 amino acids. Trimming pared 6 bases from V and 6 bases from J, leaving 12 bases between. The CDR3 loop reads CASSVQASQPQHF. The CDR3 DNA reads TGTGCCAGCAGCGTACAAGCTAGTCAGCCCCAGCATTTT.

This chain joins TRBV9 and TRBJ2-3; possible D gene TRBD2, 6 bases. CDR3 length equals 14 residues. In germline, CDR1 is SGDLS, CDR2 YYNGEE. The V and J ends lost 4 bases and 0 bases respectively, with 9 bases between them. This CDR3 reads CASSTGLSTDTQYF. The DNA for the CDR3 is TGTGCCAGCAGCACCGGACTAAGCACAGATACGCAGTATTTT.